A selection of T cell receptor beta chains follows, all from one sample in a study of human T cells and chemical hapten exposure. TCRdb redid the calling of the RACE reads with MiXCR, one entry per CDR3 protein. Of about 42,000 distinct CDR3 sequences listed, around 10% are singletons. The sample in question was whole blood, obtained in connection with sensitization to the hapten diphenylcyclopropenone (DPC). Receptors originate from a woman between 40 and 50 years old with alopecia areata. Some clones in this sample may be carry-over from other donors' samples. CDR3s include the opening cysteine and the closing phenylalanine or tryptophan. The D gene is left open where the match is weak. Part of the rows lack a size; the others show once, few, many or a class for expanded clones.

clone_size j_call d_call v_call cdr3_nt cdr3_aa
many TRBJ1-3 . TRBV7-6 TGTGCCAGCAGCTTGGAAGGGCTCTCTGGAAACACCATATATTTT CASSLEGLSGNTIYF
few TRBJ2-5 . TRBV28 TGTGCCAGCAGTTCCGCCCTAGAGACCCAGTACTTC CASSSALETQYF
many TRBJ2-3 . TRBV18 TGTGCCAGCTCACCTGCCCTATCAAGCACAGATACGCAGTATTTT CASSPALSSTDTQYF
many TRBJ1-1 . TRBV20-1 TGCAGTGCTGCTAAGGGGGGCACTGAAGCTTTCTTT CSAAKGGTEAFF
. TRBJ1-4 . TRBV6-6 TGTGCCAGCGCGCGGCAGTCAAATGAAAAACTGTTTTTT CASARQSNEKLFF
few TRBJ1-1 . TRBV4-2 TGTGCCAGCAGCCAAGAGGAGGGCGTCGCTGAAGCTTTCTTT CASSQEEGVAEAFF
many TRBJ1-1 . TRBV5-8 TGTGCCAGCAGCATGGATTTCCGAAGCGACACTGAAGCTTTCTTT CASSMDFRSDTEAFF
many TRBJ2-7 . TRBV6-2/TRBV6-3 TGTGCCAGCTCCAGACAGGCTCATCTGGGGGAGCAGTACTTC CASSRQAHLGEQYF
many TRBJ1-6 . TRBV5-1 TGCGCCAGCAGCAACGGACACCTCAACCGTAATTCACCCCTCCACTTT CASSNGHLNRNSPLHF
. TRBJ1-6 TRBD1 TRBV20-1 TGCAGTGCTCCTACAGGGGAGAATTCACCCCTCCACTTT CSAPTGENSPLHF
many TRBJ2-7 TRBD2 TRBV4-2 TGTGCCAGCAGCCAATGGGCGGGGGGGATGAGCTCCTACGAGCAGTACTTC CASSQWAGGMSSYEQYF
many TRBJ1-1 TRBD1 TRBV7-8 TGTGCCAGCAGCTTTCTCGACAGGGGTGTCACTGAAGCTTTCTTT CASSFLDRGVTEAFF
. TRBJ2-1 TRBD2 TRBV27 TGTGCCAGCAGTTTTAGACTAGCGGGAGGTGGGGATGAGCAGTTCTTC CASSFRLAGGGDEQFF
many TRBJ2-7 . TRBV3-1 TGTGCCAGCAGCCCCTCGGAGGGGCCGAGCTCCTACGAGCAGTACTTC CASSPSEGPSSYEQYF
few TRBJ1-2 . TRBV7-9 TGTGCCAGCAGCTTACTCCTAGCTGGGCATGGCTACACCTTC CASSLLLAGHGYTF
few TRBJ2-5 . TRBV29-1 TGCAGCGGGCATCTCCAAGAGACCCAGTACTTC CSGHLQETQYF
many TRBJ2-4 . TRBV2 TGTGCCAGCAGTGAAGCGCTTCAAGGAGCCAAAAACATTCAGTACTTC CASSEALQGAKNIQYF
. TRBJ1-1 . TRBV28 TGTGCCACCATGGTGGCGAACACTGAAGCTTTCTTT CATMVANTEAFF
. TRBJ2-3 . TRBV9 TGTGCCAGCAGTCTACCGGGGACCACAGATACGCAGTATTTT CASSLPGTTDTQYF
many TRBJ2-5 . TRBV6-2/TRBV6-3 TGTGCCAGCAGTTACGGGCGGGGGCTACAAGAGACCCAGTACTTC CASSYGRGLQETQYF
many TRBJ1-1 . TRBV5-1 TGCGCCAGCAGCTTGGAGGGCACTGAAGCTTTCTTT CASSLEGTEAFF
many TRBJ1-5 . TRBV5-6 TGTGCCAGCAGCTTCGGGGGTCATCAGCCCCAGCATTTT CASSFGGHQPQHF
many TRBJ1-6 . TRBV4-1 TGCGCCAGCAGCTTTGGATTTGGGACGTCCCTCCACTTT CASSFGFGTSLHF
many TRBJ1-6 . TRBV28 TGTGCCAGCAGGTACAGCGGCCGGGTCTCACCCCTCCACTTT CASRYSGRVSPLHF
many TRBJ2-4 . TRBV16 TGTGCCAGCAGCCAACGGGAGGCCAAAAACATTCAGTACTTC CASSQREAKNIQYF
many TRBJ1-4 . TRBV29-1 TGCAGCGTTGAAGATCCGAGTCGCGGTGAAAAACTGTTTTTT CSVEDPSRGEKLFF
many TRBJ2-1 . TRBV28 TGTGCCAGCTCCAGGAGCAATGAGCAGTTCTTC CASSRSNEQFF
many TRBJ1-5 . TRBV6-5 TGTGCCAGCAGCATTACAGGGACCAATCAGCCCCAGCATTTT CASSITGTNQPQHF
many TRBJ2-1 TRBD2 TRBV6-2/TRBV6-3 TGTGCCAGCAGTATTCTAGCGGGGGAAGGGAATGAGCAGTTCTTC CASSILAGEGNEQFF
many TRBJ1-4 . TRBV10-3 TGTGCCATCAGTGAGTCGGCCTATGGGGAAAAACTGTTTTTT CAISESAYGEKLFF
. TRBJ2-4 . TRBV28 TGTGCCAGCAGTTTATCTTCTGCAAGGGACATTCAGTACTTC CASSLSSARDIQYF